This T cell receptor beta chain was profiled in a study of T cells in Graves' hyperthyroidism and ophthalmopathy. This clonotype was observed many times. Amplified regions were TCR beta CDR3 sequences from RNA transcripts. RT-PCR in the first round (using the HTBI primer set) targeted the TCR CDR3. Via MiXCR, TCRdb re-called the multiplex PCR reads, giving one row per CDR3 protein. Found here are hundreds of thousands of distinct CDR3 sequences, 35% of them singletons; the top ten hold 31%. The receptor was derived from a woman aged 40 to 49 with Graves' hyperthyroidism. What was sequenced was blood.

The CDR3 DNA reads TGCGCCAGCAGTGAGTCGAACGTCGCGGGAAACACCATATATTTT. It yields the protein CASSESNVAGNTIYF. The chain uses TRBV10-1 and TRBJ1-3; no definite D call. V lost 0 bases to trimming and J lost 4 bases, with 10 bases between them. The length of the CDR3 is 15 residues. From germline, CDR1 is WNHNN and CDR2 SYGVQD (reference sequence).